The rows below give T cell receptor beta chains drawn from one sample of a study of shared clonotypes between healthy human individuals. Generated by immunoSEQ multiplex PCR, the TCRdb table keeps only in-frame clones and is missing some. This table has more than 2,000,000 clones, just over 90% appearing once. Sequencing was carried out using naive CD4+ T cells from PBMCs. The source of these receptors is a man aged 18 to 29 in good health. Some clones in this sample may be carry-over from other donors' samples. Both conserved end residues are trimmed from each CDR3. D genes are given only for firm matches.

V	J	D	CDR3
TRBV4-1	TRBJ2-7	-	ASSPNRDGSYEQY
TRBV11-2	TRBJ1-2	TRBD1	ASSRDRVVSYGYT
TRBV11-3	TRBJ1-1	TRBD1	ASSLTGGSTEAF
TRBV20-1	TRBJ2-7	-	SAERRTEQY
TRBV7-8	TRBJ2-7	TRBD2	ASSSLKTSGQAYEQY
TRBV7-9	TRBJ2-3	-	ASSWQGTDTQY
TRBV7-2	TRBJ1-2	-	ASSLGTKVYT
TRBV28	TRBJ1-6	TRBD1	ASSLTGGGNSPLH
TRBV4-3	TRBJ1-2	-	ASSQDDGSPGYT
TRBV7-9	TRBJ2-7	-	ASSHRRGVSTYEQY
TRBV7-9	TRBJ2-1	TRBD1	ASSKQLGQGSDEQF
TRBV6-6	TRBJ1-1	-	ASSYLNREAF
TRBV7-3	TRBJ1-1	-	ASSLQENTEAF